What follows are 15 T cell receptor beta chains derived from one specimen sequenced in a study of T cell responses to AZD1222 COVID-19 vaccine. Profiled with immunoSEQ multiplex PCR; TCRdb holds only in-frame clones, not every one. The sample records approximately 140,000 clones, 93% being singletons. The sample was peripheral blood, taken on day 0 of AZD1222 vaccination. The receptors shown here come from an adult in good health.

The chain joins TRBV6-2 or TRBV6-3 to TRBJ2-7, with 8 bases fitting TRBD2. The CDR3 contains 14 residues. CDR1 and CDR2 from the germline V gene are MNHEY and SVGEGT. V trimming: 4 bases; J trimming: 0 bases; junction bases outside the gene matches: 2. In DNA form, the CDR3 reads TGTGCCAGCAGTTTGGGACTAGTCTCCTACGAGCAGTACTTC. This encodes CASSLGLVSYEQYF.

This chain uses TRBV18 with TRBJ1-5; D is perhaps TRBD1 (6 bases). Trimming stripped 3 bases from V and 11 bases from J, with 23 bases between. Germline CDR1 reads KGHSH; CDR2 reads LQKENI. The CDR3 runs to 16 residues. The DNA of the CDR3 is TGTGCCAGCTCACCGCGGATGGGGGCTGCAGAGGGGGCCCAGCATTTT. It encodes CASSPRMGAAEGAQHF.

V gene TRBV28 combines with J gene TRBJ2-7; D gene unclear. The CDR3 is made up of 14 amino acids. CDR1 and CDR2 from the germline V gene are MDHEN and SYDVKM. V lost 5 bases and J lost 2, with 13 bases in between. CDR3 loop: CASSQVGYAYEQYF. CDR3 nucleotides: TGTGCCAGCAGTCAAGTGGGCTACGCCTACGAGCAGTACTTC.

The chain recombines TRBV2 with TRBJ1-4; D is perhaps TRBD1 (5 bases). The CDR3 runs to 12 residues. Germline V gene lookup returns CDR1 SNHLY and CDR2 FYNNEI. The V end lost 8 bases, the J end lost 6 bases, and 10 bases lay between the germline ends. This chain's CDR3 is CASLGHDEKLFF. In DNA form, the CDR3 reads TGTGCCAGCCTAGGACATGATGAAAAACTGTTTTTT.

The rearrangement uses TRBV9 and TRBJ2-7; D perhaps matches TRBD2 (6 bases). The germline V gene encodes CDR1 SGDLS and CDR2 YYNGEE. Trimming left V 0 bases short and J 5 bases short, with 15 bases between. The CDR3 consists of 15 residues. The CDR3 sequence is CASSVGGGRRHEQYF. The CDR3 DNA sequence: TGTGCCAGCAGCGTAGGCGGAGGGAGGAGGCACGAGCAGTACTTC.

This chain uses TRBV20-1 with TRBJ2-7, with D perhaps matching TRBD2 (5 bases). The CDR3 has 14 residues. Trimming pared 3 bases from V and 2 bases from J, leaving 14 bases between. Germline V gene sequence: CDR1 DFQATT, CDR2 SNEGSKA (reference sequence). In DNA, the CDR3 is TGCAGTGCTAGTCTCCAGGACTTCGCCTACGAGCAGTACTTC. Its translation: CSASLQDFAYEQYF.

V usage is TRBV7-6 and J usage is TRBJ1-5, with D perhaps TRBD1 (5 bases). The germline CDR1 and CDR2 sequences are SGHVS and FNYEAQ. V lost 5 bases and J 10 bases, leaving 15 bases between the germline ends. The CDR3 extends over 13 amino acids. The CDR3 DNA sequence: TGTGCCAGCAGCCTGGGGGGGGAAGTTCCCCAGCATTTT. This codes for CASSLGGEVPQHF.

This clone has a single count. The chain couples TRBV6-6 to TRBJ1-5, with D possibly matching TRBD1 (6 bases). V lost 6 bases and J lost 2, with 17 bases in between. CDR1 and CDR2 (germline): MNHNY, SVGAGI (reference sequence). The CDR3 covers 16 residues. CDR3 amino acids: CASRPPGGGGNQPQHF. The CDR3 nucleotides are TGTGCCAGCAGGCCTCCGGGGGGCGGGGGCAATCAGCCCCAGCATTTT.

This chain uses TRBV6-1 with TRBJ2-5, with TRBD1 identical over 9 bases. The V gene end was trimmed by 2 bases and the J gene end by 5 bases; junction bases not matched to a gene: 6. The germline CDR1 and CDR2 sequences are MNHNS and SASEGT. The CDR3 has 15 amino acids. Written as DNA, the CDR3 is TGTGCCAGCAGTGAATCGGGACAGGGTTTTGAGACCCAGTACTTC. This gives the protein CASSESGQGFETQYF.

V gene TRBV6-5 combines with J gene TRBJ2-7; the match to TRBD2 covers 7 bases. The CDR3 contains 13 residues. The V and J ends lost 1 base and 7 bases, in that order; junction bases with no gene match: 4. Germline V lookup: CDR1 MNHEY, CDR2 SVGAGI. CDR3 sequence: CASSYFREGEQYF. The CDR3, as DNA: TGTGCCAGCAGTTACTTCAGGGAGGGAGAGCAGTACTTC.

The chain couples TRBV5-3 to TRBJ2-1; 9 nucleotides align to TRBD1. TRBV5-3 is treated as an ORF (open reading frame) with a function not yet certain. The trim removed 8 bases at V and 2 bases at J, leaving 5 bases unmatched. The CDR3 consists of 14 residues. The CDR3 nucleotides are TGTGCCAGGACCGGGACAGGGCCCTACAATGAGCAGTTCTTC. Amino acids: CARTGTGPYNEQFF.

This chain joins TRBV21-1 and TRBJ2-1; the listed D gene, TRBD1, was not tested against the DNA. TRBV21-1 is shown as a pseudogene. The CDR3 is 21 amino acids. In DNA form, the CDR3 reads TGTGCCAGCAGCAAATTAGGGGTTTTGTGTAGGACAGGGGGTTTTTCGGATGAGCAGTTCTTC. This codes for CASSKLGVLCRTGGFSDEQFF.

The rearrangement uses TRBV27 and TRBJ1-2, with unresolved D. Germline CDR1 MNHEY, CDR2 SMNVEV (reference sequence). Trimming cost V 0 bases and J 8 bases, with 13 bases left between them. The CDR3 extends over 14 amino acids. The CDR3 bases are TGTGCCAGCAGTTTATCGTTAGGGATGGTAGGCTACACCTTC. This codes for CASSLSLGMVGYTF.

The chain joins TRBV14 to TRBJ1-1, with D perhaps matching TRBD1 (6 bases). In germline, CDR1 is SGHDN, CDR2 FVKESK. V lost 4 bases, J lost 0 bases, and 27 bases lay in between. The CDR3 extends over 20 amino acids. The CDR3 is CASSLLRKTGRDNMNTEAFF. In nucleotides, the CDR3 is TGTGCCAGCAGCCTCCTTAGAAAGACGGGCAGGGACAACATGAACACTGAAGCTTTCTTT. The full variable domain, its missing parts supplied by reference TRBV14 and TRBJ1-1, is EAGVTQFPSHSVIEKGQTVTLRCDPISGHDNLYWYRRVMGKEIKFLLHFVKESKQDESGMPNNRFLAERTGGTYSTLKVQPAELEDSGVYFCASSLLRKTGRDNMNTEAFFGQGTRLTVV.

V usage is TRBV6-2 or TRBV6-3 and J usage is TRBJ2-3, with D possibly matching TRBD1 (6 bases). V was cut by 6 bases and J by 3 bases, with 16 bases left in between. Germline V lookup: CDR1 MNHEY, CDR2 SVGEGT. The CDR3 runs 15 residues. CDR3 sequence: CASSDAGAVTDTQYF. CDR3 nucleotide sequence: TGTGCCAGCAGCGATGCAGGGGCGGTAACAGATACGCAGTATTTT.